This paragraph reports one T cell receptor (beta chain). The source of the sample is a study of chronic HIV infection and antiretroviral therapy. The CDR3 contains 12 residues. Trimming took off 7 bases at V and 4 bases at J, with 8 bases between the two ends. Germline V gives CDR1 MDHEN, CDR2 SYDVKM. Each CDR3 protein gets one entry after TCRdb re-called the 5' RACE reads with MiXCR. The sample has 40,000 to 50,000 distinct CDR3 sequences, roughly 19% seen once. The chain joins TRBV28 to TRBJ1-5; no firm D call. The specimen sequenced was peripheral blood. This TCR derives from an adult who had HIV and had not received antiretroviral therapy, or was an uninfected healthy control (not recorded which). This CDR3 is CASKWANQPQHF. The CDR3 bases are TGTGCCAGCAAATGGGCGAATCAGCCCCAGCATTTT. Filled out from reference TRBV28 and TRBJ1-5, the complete variable domain reads DVKVTQSSRYLVKRTGEKVFLECVQDMDHENMFWYRQDPGLGLRLIYFSYDVKMKEKGDIPEGYSVSREKKERFSLILESASTNQTSMYLCASKWANQPQHFGDGTRLSIL.